This TCR beta chain was observed in a study of T cell responses to AZD1222 COVID-19 vaccine (dated by TCRdb to the early 2020s). Regarding the complete study: AZD1222 recipients whose second dose came at about 4 weeks and those whose second dose came at about 12 weeks were combined into one group, since spike-specific TCR depth and breadth did not differ between the two schedules. A total of about 250 trial participants underwent TCR sequencing, of whom roughly 210 had received two doses of AZD1222 and roughly 26 had received two doses of the MenACWY control vaccine. Enrollment into the trials was organized by age into subgroups of 18-55, 56-69 and 70-plus years, and those subgroups contained approximately 160, 26 and 62 TCR-sequenced participants, respectively.

This clone was found once. Its cognate antigen has yet to be identified. Base qualities are not at hand, and no much larger clone is one base apart. In light of the paper, this sample's time point label describes: baseline before first vaccination. The vaccinee samples were drawn from two UK trials, COV001 and COV002, one of which was a single-blind randomized controlled phase 2/3 trial testing AZD1222 (ChAdOx1 nCoV-19) in healthy adults. For TCRbeta chain sequencing, PBMC samples were collected from trial participants at day 0 and at day 28 after the second dose. The paper as a whole reports these results and caveats: After two AZD1222 doses, both the breadth and the depth of spike-specific TCRs were significantly higher than at day 0 and than in MenACWY recipients. Conclusions about previously exposed vaccinees are limited, since just 5 or 6 AZD1222 recipients were seropositive for SARS-CoV-2 at baseline. The whole spike protein was spanned by vaccine-associated CD4 TCRs, and dominant responses were seen in regions 160-218 and 743-854. In the small 56-69-year group, the increase in depth fell short of significance, most likely because of low power. Participants were mostly white British, with more females than males. The authors suggested clonal diversity may have been underestimated. Nearly half of unique spike-specific TCRs reportedly recognized epitopes outside regions mutated in the B.1.351 and B.1.1.7 variants. No day 14 peak-response samples were available, so repertoires were characterized only after the peak T cell response.

The CDR3 regions of human TCRbeta chains were analyzed by immunosequencing. Under the source paper's analysis protocol: Repertoire TCRs were checked for matches against a reference library of SARS-CoV-2-specific TCRs that had been generated using the MIRA antigen-specificity platform. Breadth meant the fraction of unique TCRs that were SARS-CoV-2-associated, whereas depth meant the fraction of total T cells that were SARS-CoV-2-associated. Each spike-specific TCR was assigned to its reactive spike region and to a CD4 or CD8 class using the MIRA data. Log10-transformed breadth and depth values were compared by one-way ANOVA with Sidak's multiple comparisons tests. The source is immuneACCESS, and TCRdb retained only in-frame sequences with V and J called. Part of the clones is not carried over; for the studies checked, unresolved V genes explain less than half of this, and the remainder is unexplained. The V and J calls and the clone size are those of that table, but D and trimming were determined from the DNA. This sample holds 110,000 to 150,000 clones; about 93% were observed only once. More than 8.5% of the sample belongs to the ten largest clones.

Per the germline V gene, SGHTA is the CDR1 and FQGNSA is the CDR2. Measured from the cysteine to the phenylalanine, the CDR3 is 15 residues long. This entry keeps only the CDR3 DNA: 45 bases, framed from base 1. Trimming costs V 6 bases and J 2 bases, and their ends lie 16 bases apart. This receptor was taken from an adult in good health. This material consisted of peripheral blood, taken on day 0 of AZD1222 vaccination. This receptor chain uses TRBV7-2 and TRBJ1-2; no D gene call is confident. The DNA is as follows: TGTGCCAGCAGGCAAACCCCATTTCCCAACTATGGCTACACCTTC. Its amino acids are CASRQTPFPNYGYTF.